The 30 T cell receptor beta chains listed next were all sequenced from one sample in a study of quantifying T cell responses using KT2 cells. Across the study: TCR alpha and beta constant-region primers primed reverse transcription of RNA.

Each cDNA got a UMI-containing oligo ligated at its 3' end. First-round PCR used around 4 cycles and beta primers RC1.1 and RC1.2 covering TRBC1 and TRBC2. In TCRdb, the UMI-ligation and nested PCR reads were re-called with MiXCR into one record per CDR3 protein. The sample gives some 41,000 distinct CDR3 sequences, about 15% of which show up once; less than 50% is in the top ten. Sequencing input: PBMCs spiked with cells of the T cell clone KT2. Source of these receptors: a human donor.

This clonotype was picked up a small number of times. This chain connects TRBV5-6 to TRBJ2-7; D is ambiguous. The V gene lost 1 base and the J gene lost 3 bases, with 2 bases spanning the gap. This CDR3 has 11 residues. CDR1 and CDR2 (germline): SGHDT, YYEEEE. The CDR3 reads CASSLNYEQYF. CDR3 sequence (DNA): TGTGCCAGCAGCTTGAACTACGAGCAGTACTTC.

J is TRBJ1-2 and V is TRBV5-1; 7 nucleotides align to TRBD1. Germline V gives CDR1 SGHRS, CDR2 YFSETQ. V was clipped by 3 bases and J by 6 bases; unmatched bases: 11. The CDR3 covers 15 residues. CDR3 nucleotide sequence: TGCGCCAGCAGCTACGGCAGGGGGTCGCGAGATGGCTACACCTTC. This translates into CASSYGRGSRDGYTF.

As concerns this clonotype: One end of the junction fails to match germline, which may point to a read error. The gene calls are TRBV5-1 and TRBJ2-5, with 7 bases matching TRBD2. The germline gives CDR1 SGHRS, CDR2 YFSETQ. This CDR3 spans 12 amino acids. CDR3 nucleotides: TGCGCAAGCAGCGGGGATCAAGAGACCCAGTACTTC. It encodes CASSGDQETQYF.

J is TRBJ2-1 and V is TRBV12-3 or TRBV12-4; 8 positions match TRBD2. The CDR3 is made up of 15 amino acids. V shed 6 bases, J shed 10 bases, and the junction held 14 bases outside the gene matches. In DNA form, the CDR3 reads TGTGCCAGCAGGGACCTCAGCGGGGGTATGAAGGAGCAGTTCTTC. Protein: CASRDLSGGMKEQFF.

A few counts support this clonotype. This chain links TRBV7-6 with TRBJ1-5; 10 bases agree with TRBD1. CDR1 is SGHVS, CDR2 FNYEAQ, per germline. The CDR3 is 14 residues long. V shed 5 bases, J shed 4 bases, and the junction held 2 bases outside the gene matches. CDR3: CASSRDRGNQPQHF. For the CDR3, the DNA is TGTGCCAGCAGCCGGGACAGGGGAAATCAGCCCCAGCATTTT. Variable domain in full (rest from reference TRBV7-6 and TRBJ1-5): GAGVSQSPRYKVTKRGQDVALRCDPISGHVSLYWYRQALGQGPEFLTYFNYEAQQDKSGLPNDRFSAERPEGSISTLTIQRTEQRDSAMYRCASSRDRGNQPQHFGDGTRLSIL.

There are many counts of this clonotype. CDR3 region: CASRLSTGELFF. DNA of the CDR3: TGTGCCAGCCGATTAAGCACCGGGGAGCTGTTTTTT. The chain carries TRBV12-3 or TRBV12-4 and TRBJ2-2, with D hard to call. The CDR3 is made up of 12 amino acids. Trimming left V 8 bases short and J 4 bases short, with 8 bases between.

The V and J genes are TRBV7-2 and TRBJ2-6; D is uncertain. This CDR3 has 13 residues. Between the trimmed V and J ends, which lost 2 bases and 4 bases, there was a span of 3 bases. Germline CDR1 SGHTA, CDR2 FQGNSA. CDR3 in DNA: TGTGCCAGCAGCTTAAGGGGGGCCAACGTCCTGACTTTC. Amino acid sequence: CASSLRGANVLTF.

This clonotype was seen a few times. The CDR3 sequence is CSARDSPSTDTDTQYF. CDR3 nucleotide sequence: TGCAGTGCTAGAGATTCCCCCTCCACAGATACAGATACGCAGTATTTT. The chain joins TRBV20-1 to TRBJ2-3; D is ambiguous. Germline assignment: CDR1 DFQATT and CDR2 SNEGSKA (reference sequence). CDR3 length: 16 residues. The V end lost 0 bases, the J end lost 3 bases, and 16 bases lay between the germline ends.

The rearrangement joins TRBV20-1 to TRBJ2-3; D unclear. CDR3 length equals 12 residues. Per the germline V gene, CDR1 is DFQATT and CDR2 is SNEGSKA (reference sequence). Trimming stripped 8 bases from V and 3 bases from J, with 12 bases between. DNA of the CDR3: TGCAGTCCTCGGATCCGGACAGATACGCAGTATTTT. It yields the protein CSPRIRTDTQYF.

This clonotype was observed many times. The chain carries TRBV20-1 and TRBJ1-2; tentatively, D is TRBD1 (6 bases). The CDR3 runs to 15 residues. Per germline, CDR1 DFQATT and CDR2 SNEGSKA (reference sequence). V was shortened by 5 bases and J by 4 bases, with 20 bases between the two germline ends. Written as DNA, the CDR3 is TGCAGTGCTCCCGACTACGCACAGGGTCGCTATGGCTACACCTTC. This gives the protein CSAPDYAQGRYGYTF.

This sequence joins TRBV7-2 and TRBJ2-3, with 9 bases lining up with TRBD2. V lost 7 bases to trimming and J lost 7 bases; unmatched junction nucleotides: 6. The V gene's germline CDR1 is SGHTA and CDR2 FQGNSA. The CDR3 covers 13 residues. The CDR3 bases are TGTGCCAGCAATAGCGGGAGCGGAAATACGCAGTATTTT. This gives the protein CASNSGSGNTQYF.

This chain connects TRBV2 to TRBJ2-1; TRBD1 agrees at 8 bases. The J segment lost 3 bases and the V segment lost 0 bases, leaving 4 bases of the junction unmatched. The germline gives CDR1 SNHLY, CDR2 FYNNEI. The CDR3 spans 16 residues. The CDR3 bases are TGTGCCAGCAGTGAAGCAGGGACAGGTTTCTACAATGAGCAGTTCTTC. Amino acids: CASSEAGTGFYNEQFF.

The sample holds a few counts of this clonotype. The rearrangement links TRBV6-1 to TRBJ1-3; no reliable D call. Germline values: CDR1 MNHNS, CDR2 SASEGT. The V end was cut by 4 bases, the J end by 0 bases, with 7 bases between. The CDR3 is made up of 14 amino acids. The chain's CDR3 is CASSVGNSGNTIYF. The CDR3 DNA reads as TGTGCCAGCAGTGTTGGTAACTCTGGAAACACCATATATTTT.

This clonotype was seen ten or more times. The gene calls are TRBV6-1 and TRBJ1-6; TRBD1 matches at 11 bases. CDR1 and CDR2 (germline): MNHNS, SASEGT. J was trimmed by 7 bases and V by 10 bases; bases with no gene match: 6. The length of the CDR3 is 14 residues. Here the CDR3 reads CATGQGAGNSPLHF. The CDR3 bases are TGTGCCACCGGACAGGGGGCGGGAAATTCACCCCTCCACTTT.

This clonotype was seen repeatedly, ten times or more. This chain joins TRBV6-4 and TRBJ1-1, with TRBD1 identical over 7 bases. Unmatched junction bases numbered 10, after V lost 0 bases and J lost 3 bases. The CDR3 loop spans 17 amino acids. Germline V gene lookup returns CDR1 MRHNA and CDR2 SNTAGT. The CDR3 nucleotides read TGTGCCAGCAGTGACTCGATACGACAGGGTCGTCACACTGAAGCTTTCTTT. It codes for CASSDSIRQGRHTEAFF.

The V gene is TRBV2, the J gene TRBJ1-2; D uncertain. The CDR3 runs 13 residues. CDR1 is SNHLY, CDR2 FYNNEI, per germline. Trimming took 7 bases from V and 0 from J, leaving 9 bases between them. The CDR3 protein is CASKGRTNYGYTF. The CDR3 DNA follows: TGTGCCAGCAAAGGCAGGACTAACTATGGCTACACCTTC. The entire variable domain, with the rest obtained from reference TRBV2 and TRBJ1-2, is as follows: EPEVTQTPSHQVTQMGQEVILRCVPISNHLYFYWYRQILGQKVEFLVSFYNNEISEKSEIFDDQFSVERPDGSNFTLKIRSTKLEDSAMYFCASKGRTNYGYTFGSGTRLTVV.

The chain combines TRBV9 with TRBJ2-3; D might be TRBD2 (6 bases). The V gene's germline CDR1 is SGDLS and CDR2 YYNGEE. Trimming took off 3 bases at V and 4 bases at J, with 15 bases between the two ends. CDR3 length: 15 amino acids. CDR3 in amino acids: CASSDGTLGADTQYF. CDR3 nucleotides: TGTGCCAGCAGCGACGGGACTCTAGGAGCAGATACGCAGTATTTT.

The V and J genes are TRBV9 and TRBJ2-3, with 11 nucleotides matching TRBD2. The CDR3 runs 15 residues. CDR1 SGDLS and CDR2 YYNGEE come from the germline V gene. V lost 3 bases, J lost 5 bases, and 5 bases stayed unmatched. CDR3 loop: CASSGSGREGDTQYF. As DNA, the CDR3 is TGTGCCAGCAGCGGTAGCGGGAGGGAAGGAGATACGCAGTATTTT.

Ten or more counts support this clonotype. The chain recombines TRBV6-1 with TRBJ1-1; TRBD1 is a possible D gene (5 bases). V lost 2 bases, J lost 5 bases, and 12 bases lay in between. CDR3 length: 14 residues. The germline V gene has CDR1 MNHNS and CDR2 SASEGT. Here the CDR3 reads CASSERGRYTEAFF. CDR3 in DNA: TGTGCCAGCAGTGAACGGGGACGTTATACTGAAGCTTTCTTT.

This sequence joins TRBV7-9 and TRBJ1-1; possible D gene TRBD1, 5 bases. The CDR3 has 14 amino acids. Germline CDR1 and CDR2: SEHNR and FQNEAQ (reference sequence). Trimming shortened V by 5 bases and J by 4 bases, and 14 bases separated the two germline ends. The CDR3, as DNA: TGTGCCAGCAGCACGCCGGACGGGGCCACTGAAGCTTTCTTT. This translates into CASSTPDGATEAFF.

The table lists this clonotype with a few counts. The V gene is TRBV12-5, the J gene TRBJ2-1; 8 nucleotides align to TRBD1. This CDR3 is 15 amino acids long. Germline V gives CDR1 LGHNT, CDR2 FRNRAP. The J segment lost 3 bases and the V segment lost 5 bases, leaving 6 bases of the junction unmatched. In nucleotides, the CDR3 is TGTGCTAGTGGTCCAGGGGGCAACGGCTACAATGAGCAGTTCTTC. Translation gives CASGPGGNGYNEQFF. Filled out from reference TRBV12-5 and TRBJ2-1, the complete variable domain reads DARVTQTPRHKVTEMGQEVTMRCQPILGHNTVFWYRQTMMQGLELLAYFRNRAPLDDSGMPKDRFSAEMPDATLATLKIQPSEPRDSAVYFCASGPGGNGYNEQFFGPGTRLTVL.

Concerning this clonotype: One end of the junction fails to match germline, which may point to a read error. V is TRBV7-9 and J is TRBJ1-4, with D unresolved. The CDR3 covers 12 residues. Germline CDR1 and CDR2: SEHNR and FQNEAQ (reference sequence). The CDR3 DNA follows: TGTGCCAGCACCCTGGCGCGTCTTGGTCCGATTTTT. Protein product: CASTLARLGPIF.

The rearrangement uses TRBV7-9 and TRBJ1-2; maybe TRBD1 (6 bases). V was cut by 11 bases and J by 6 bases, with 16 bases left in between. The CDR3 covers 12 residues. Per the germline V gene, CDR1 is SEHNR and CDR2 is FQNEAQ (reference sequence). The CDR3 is CAASPGAHGYTF. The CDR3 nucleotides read TGTGCCGCCAGTCCGGGGGCTCATGGCTACACCTTC. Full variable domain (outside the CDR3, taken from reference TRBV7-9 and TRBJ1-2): DTGVSQNPRHKITKRGQNVTFRCDPISEHNRLYWYRQTLGQGPEFLTYFQNEAQLEKSRLLSDRFSAERPKGSFSTLEIQRTEQGDSAMYLCAASPGAHGYTFGSGTRLTVV.

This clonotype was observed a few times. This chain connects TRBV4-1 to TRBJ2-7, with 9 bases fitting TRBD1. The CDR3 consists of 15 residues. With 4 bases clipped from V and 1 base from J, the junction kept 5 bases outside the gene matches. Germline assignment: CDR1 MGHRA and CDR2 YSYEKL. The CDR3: CASSRIGTGSYEQYF. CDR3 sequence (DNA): TGCGCCAGCAGCCGCATCGGGACAGGGTCCTACGAGCAGTACTTC.

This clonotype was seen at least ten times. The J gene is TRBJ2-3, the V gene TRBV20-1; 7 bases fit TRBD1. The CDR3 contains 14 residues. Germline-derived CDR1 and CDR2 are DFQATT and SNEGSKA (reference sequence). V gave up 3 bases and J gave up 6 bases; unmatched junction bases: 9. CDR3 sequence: CSASADREKDTQYF. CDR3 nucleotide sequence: TGCAGTGCTAGCGCAGACAGGGAGAAGGATACGCAGTATTTT.

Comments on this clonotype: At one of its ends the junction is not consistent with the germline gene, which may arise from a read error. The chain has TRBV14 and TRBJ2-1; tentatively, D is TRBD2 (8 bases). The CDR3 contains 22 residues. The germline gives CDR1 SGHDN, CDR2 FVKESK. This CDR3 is CASSEEAKTGKGAGRAINEQFF. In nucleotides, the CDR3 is TGTGCCAGCAGCGAAGAGGCGAAGACAGGGAAAGGCGCCGGGAGGGCCATCAATGAGCAGTTCTTC.

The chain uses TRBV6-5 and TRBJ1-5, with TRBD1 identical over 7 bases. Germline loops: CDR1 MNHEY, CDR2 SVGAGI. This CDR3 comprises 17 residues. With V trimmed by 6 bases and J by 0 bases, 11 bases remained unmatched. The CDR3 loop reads CASRRQGGGNSNQPQHF. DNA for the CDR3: TGTGCCAGCAGGCGACAGGGCGGGGGTAATAGCAATCAGCCCCAGCATTTT.

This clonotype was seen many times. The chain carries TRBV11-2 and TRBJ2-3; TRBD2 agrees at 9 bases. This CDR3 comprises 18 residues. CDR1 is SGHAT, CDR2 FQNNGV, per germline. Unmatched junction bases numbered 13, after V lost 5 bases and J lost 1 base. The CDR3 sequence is CASSPPDEVAGGTDTQYF. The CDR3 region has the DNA TGTGCCAGCAGCCCCCCTGATGAGGTAGCGGGGGGCACAGATACGCAGTATTTT.

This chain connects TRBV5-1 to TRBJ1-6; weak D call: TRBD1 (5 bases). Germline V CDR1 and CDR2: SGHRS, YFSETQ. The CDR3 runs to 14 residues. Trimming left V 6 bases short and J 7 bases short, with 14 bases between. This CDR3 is CASKISQGNSPLHF. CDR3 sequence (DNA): TGCGCCAGCAAGATATCGCAGGGAAATTCACCCCTCCACTTT.

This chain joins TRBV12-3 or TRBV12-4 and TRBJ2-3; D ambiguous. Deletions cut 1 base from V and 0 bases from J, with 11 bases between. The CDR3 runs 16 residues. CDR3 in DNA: TGTGCCAGCAGTTTAGGTGTGGGAACTAGCACAGATACGCAGTATTTT. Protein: CASSLGVGTSTDTQYF.